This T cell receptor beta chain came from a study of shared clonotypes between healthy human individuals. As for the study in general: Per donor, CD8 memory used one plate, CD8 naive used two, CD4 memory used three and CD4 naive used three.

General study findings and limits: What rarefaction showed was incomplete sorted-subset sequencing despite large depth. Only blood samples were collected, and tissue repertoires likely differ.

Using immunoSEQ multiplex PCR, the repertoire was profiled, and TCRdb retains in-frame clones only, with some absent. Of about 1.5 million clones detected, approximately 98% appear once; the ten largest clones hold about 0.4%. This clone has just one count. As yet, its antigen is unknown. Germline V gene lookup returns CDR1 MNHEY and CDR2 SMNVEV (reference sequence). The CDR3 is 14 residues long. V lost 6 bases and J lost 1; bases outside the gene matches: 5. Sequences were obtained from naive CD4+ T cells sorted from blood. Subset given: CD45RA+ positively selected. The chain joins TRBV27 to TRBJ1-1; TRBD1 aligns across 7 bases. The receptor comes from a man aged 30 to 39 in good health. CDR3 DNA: TGTGCCAGCAGCCCCTGGACAGGGAACACTGAAGCTTTCTTT. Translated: CASSPWTGNTEAFF.